Sequencing of this T cell receptor (beta chain) was carried out in a study of control samples from healthy donors and cancer patients. In this sample, this clone turned up once. Trimming shortened V by 4 bases and J by 4 bases, and 16 bases separated the two germline ends. Per germline, CDR1 LGHDT and CDR2 YNNKEL (reference sequence). CDR3 length: 16 amino acids. This table comes from immunoSEQ multiplex PCR, and its TCRdb copy is limited to in-frame clones, with some not included. The profile shows 150,000 to 200,000 clones, approximately 86% of them singletons. The sample comprised blood. The chain couples TRBV3-1 (or the pseudogene TRBV3-2) to TRBJ1-4; a weak D match, TRBD1 (5 bases). The clonotype originates from a man in his late teens or twenties in good health. CDR3 nucleotides: TGTGCCAGCAGCCGGCAGGCAGGGAGGGGTAATGAAAAACTGTTTTTT. Translation gives CASSRQAGRGNEKLFF.